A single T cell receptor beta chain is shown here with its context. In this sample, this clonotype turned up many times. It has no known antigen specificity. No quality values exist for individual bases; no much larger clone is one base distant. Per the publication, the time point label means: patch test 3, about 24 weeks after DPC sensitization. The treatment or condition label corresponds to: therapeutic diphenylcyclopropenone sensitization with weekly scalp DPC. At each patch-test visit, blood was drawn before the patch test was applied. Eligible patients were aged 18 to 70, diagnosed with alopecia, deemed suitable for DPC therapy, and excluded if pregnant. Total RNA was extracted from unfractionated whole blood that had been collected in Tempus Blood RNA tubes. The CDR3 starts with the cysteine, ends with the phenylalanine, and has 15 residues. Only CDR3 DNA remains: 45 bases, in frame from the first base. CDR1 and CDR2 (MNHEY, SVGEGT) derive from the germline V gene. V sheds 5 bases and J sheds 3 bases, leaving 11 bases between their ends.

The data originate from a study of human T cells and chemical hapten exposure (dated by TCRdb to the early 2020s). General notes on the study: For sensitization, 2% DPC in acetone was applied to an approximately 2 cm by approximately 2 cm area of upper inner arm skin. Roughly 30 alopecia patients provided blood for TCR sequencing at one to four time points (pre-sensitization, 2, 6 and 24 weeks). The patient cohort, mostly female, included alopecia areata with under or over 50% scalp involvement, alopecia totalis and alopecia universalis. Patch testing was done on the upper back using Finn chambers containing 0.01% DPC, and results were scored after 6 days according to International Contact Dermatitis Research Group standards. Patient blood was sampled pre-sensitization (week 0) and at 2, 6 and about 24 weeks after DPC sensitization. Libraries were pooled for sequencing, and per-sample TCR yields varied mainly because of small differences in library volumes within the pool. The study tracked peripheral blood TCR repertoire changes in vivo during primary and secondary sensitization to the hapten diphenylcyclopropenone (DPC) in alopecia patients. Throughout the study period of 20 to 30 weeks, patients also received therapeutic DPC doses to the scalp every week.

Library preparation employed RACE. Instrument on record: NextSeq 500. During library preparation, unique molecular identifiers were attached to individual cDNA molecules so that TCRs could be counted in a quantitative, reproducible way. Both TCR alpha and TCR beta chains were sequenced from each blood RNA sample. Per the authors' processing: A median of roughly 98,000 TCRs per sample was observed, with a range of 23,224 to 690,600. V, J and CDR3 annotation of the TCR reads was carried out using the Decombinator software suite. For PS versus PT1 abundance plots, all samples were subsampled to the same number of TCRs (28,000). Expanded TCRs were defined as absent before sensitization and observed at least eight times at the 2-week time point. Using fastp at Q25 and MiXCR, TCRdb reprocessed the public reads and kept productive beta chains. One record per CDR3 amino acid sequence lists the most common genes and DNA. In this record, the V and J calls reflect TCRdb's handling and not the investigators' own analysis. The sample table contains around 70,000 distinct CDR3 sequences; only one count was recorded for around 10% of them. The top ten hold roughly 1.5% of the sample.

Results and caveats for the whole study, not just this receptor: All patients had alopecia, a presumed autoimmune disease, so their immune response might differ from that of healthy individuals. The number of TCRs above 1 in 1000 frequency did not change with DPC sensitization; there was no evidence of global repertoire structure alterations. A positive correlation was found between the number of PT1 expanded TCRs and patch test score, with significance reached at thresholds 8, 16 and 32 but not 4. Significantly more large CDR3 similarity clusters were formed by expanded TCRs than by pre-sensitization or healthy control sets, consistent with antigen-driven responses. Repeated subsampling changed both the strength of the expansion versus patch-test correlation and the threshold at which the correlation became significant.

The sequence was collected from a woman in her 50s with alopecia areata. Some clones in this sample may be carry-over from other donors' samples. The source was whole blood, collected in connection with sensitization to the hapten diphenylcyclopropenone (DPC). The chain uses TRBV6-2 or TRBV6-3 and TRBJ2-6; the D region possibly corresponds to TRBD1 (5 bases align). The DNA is TGTGCCAGCAGTCCCCAGGGAAGTGGGGCCAACGTCCTGACTTTC. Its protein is CASSPQGSGANVLTF.